These T cell receptor beta chains were read from a single sample in a study of blood T cell repertoires in COVID-19. Profiling relied on immunoSEQ multiplex PCR, and the TCRdb table lists in-frame clones only, not all of them. The sample has about 200,000 clones, approximately 87% seen once; the top ten hold 0.78%. Sample: peripheral blood. Source of these receptors: a woman between 65 and 79 years old with acute or convalescent COVID-19. The CDR3 runs from the conserved cysteine through the conserved F or W. Each record gives: clone size, J gene, V gene, D gene, CDR3 DNA, CDR3 protein. A D gene is named only where the DNA matches it firmly. Size values are once, few and many counts, or a class for expanded clones, and some rows have none.

clone size: .; J gene: TRBJ2-2; V gene: TRBV3-1/TRBV3-2; D gene: TRBD2; CDR3 DNA: TGTGCCAGCAGCCCCCCTAGCGGGAGTGGCACCGGGGAGCTGTTTTTT; CDR3 protein: CASSPPSGSGTGELFF
clone size: .; J gene: TRBJ1-2; V gene: TRBV4-2; D gene: TRBD1; CDR3 DNA: TGTGCCAGCAGCCAAACAGGGGATGGCTACACCTTC; CDR3 protein: CASSQTGDGYTF
clone size: .; J gene: TRBJ1-2; V gene: TRBV12-3/TRBV12-4; D gene: .; CDR3 DNA: TGTGCCAGCAGTTCCGACAGTGTATATGGCTACACCTTC; CDR3 protein: CASSSDSVYGYTF
clone size: .; J gene: TRBJ1-5; V gene: TRBV6-5; D gene: .; CDR3 DNA: TGTGCCAGCAGTTACGACGTGACAGACGATCAGCCCCAGCATTTT; CDR3 protein: CASSYDVTDDQPQHF
clone size: .; J gene: TRBJ1-5; V gene: TRBV5-1; D gene: .; CDR3 DNA: TGCGCCAGCAGCTTGGAGGGGAATAGCAATCAGCCCCAGCATTTT; CDR3 protein: CASSLEGNSNQPQHF
clone size: .; J gene: TRBJ2-3; V gene: TRBV11-3; D gene: TRBD2; CDR3 DNA: TGTGCCAGCAGCTTAGCCCCAATAGCGGGAGGCCTCACAGATACGCAGTATTTT; CDR3 protein: CASSLAPIAGGLTDTQYF
clone size: .; J gene: TRBJ1-1; V gene: TRBV14; D gene: .; CDR3 DNA: TGTGCCAGCAGCCAAGATCTGATGAGAGCTTTCTTT; CDR3 protein: CASSQDLMRAFF
clone size: .; J gene: TRBJ1-1; V gene: TRBV28; D gene: .; CDR3 DNA: TGTGCCAGCAGCTTTAATACAGGAATGAACACTGAAGCTTTCTTT; CDR3 protein: CASSFNTGMNTEAFF
clone size: .; J gene: TRBJ2-7; V gene: TRBV6-5; D gene: TRBD2; CDR3 DNA: TGTGCCAGCAGTTACTCTGTAGCGGGGGGCTACGAGCAGTACTTC; CDR3 protein: CASSYSVAGGYEQYF
clone size: .; J gene: TRBJ1-5; V gene: TRBV6-1; D gene: .; CDR3 DNA: TGTGCCAGCAGTGATGGAGGTACTGTTAATCAGCCCCAGCATTTT; CDR3 protein: CASSDGGTVNQPQHF
clone size: once; J gene: TRBJ1-4; V gene: TRBV3-1/TRBV3-2; D gene: .; CDR3 DNA: TGTGCCAGCAGCCAAGCAGGGGCGATGGCTAATGAAAAACTGTTTTTT; CDR3 protein: CASSQAGAMANEKLFF
clone size: .; J gene: TRBJ2-7; V gene: TRBV24-1; D gene: TRBD2; CDR3 DNA: TGTGCCACCAGTGATACCAGGGAGGGGACCTACGAGCAGTACTTC; CDR3 protein: CATSDTREGTYEQYF
clone size: .; J gene: TRBJ1-5; V gene: TRBV10-2; D gene: .; CDR3 DNA: TGCGCCAGCAGTGAGTCTCAGGCTAGCAATCAGCCCCAGCATTTT; CDR3 protein: CASSESQASNQPQHF
clone size: once; J gene: TRBJ1-5; V gene: TRBV19; D gene: TRBD1; CDR3 DNA: TGTGCCAGTGGACCGGGACAGGAAGTTGTTCAGCCCCAGCATTTT; CDR3 protein: CASGPGQEVVQPQHF
clone size: few; J gene: TRBJ1-6; V gene: TRBV7-6; D gene: .; CDR3 DNA: TGTGCCAGCAGTCCATTGATTGGTGGGGGCTCACCCCTCCACTTT; CDR3 protein: CASSPLIGGGSPLHF
clone size: .; J gene: TRBJ2-7; V gene: TRBV27; D gene: TRBD2; CDR3 DNA: TGTGCCAGCTGGAGGCTAGCGGGGGCTATATCCTACGAGCAGTACTTC; CDR3 protein: CASWRLAGAISYEQYF
clone size: once; J gene: TRBJ1-6; V gene: TRBV2; D gene: TRBD1; CDR3 DNA: TGTGCCAGCAGGGGACAGGTCTATAATTCACCCCTCCACTTT; CDR3 protein: CASRGQVYNSPLHF
clone size: .; J gene: TRBJ2-1; V gene: TRBV5-6; D gene: .; CDR3 DNA: TGTGCCAGCAGCTTTAACCTCGGCTCGACAGGAGGGCAGTTCTTC; CDR3 protein: CASSFNLGSTGGQFF
clone size: .; J gene: TRBJ2-1; V gene: TRBV7-9; D gene: TRBD1; CDR3 DNA: TGTGCCAGCACGTCGACAGGGGGCTCCTACAATGAGCAGTTCTTC; CDR3 protein: CASTSTGGSYNEQFF
clone size: .; J gene: TRBJ1-4; V gene: TRBV4-1; D gene: .; CDR3 DNA: TGCGCCAGCAGCCAACCCTTTTTGACAACCGGAAAACTGTTTTTT; CDR3 protein: CASSQPFLTTGKLFF
clone size: .; J gene: TRBJ1-1; V gene: TRBV10-3; D gene: TRBD1; CDR3 DNA: TGTGCCATCAGTGAGCCGAGGACAGGGGGCGCTTCTGAAGCTTTCTTT; CDR3 protein: CAISEPRTGGASEAFF
clone size: .; J gene: TRBJ2-7; V gene: TRBV3-1/TRBV3-2; D gene: .; CDR3 DNA: TGTGCCAGCAGCACTCGCGCAGGGACCTACGAGCAGTACTTC; CDR3 protein: CASSTRAGTYEQYF
clone size: .; J gene: TRBJ2-5; V gene: TRBV12-5; D gene: .; CDR3 DNA: TGTGCTAGTCAGTATGCGGGCCCGGGGACCCAGTACTTC; CDR3 protein: CASQYAGPGTQYF
clone size: .; J gene: TRBJ1-1; V gene: TRBV18; D gene: .; CDR3 DNA: TGTGCCAGCTCACCTAGCGCGAACACTGAAGCTTTCTTT; CDR3 protein: CASSPSANTEAFF
clone size: .; J gene: TRBJ2-7; V gene: TRBV18; D gene: TRBD2; CDR3 DNA: TGTGCCAGCACATTGTCGCGGGAGGGTTACGAGCAGTACTTC; CDR3 protein: CASTLSREGYEQYF
clone size: .; J gene: TRBJ2-1; V gene: TRBV5-1; D gene: TRBD2; CDR3 DNA: TGCGCCAGCACACAACTAGCGGGGGGCATTAATGAGCAGTTCTTC; CDR3 protein: CASTQLAGGINEQFF
clone size: few; J gene: TRBJ1-2; V gene: TRBV2; D gene: TRBD1; CDR3 DNA: TGTGCCGCCTCGGGACAGGGGGCTTCTTATGGCTACACCTTC; CDR3 protein: CAASGQGASYGYTF
clone size: .; J gene: TRBJ2-7; V gene: TRBV7-2; D gene: .; CDR3 DNA: TGTGCCAGCAGCGCTTCGGGGGCCTACGAGCAGTACTTC; CDR3 protein: CASSASGAYEQYF
clone size: .; J gene: TRBJ1-2; V gene: TRBV21-1; D gene: .; CDR3 DNA: TGTGCCAGCAGCAAAGCGGAGAATAACTATGGCTACACCTTC; CDR3 protein: CASSKAENNYGYTF
clone size: few; J gene: TRBJ1-1; V gene: TRBV5-1; D gene: .; CDR3 DNA: TGCGCCAGCAGCCCTAAGACGGGGAACACTGAAGCTTTCTTT; CDR3 protein: CASSPKTGNTEAFF
clone size: .; J gene: TRBJ2-7; V gene: TRBV6-5; D gene: .; CDR3 DNA: TGTGCCAGCACCTCCGGAAACAGGCAGACCTACGAGCAGTACTTC; CDR3 protein: CASTSGNRQTYEQYF
clone size: .; J gene: TRBJ2-5; V gene: TRBV29-1; D gene: .; CDR3 DNA: TGCAGCGTTGAGAGGACAGCCGAGACCCAGTACTTC; CDR3 protein: CSVERTAETQYF
clone size: .; J gene: TRBJ2-6; V gene: TRBV7-2; D gene: .; CDR3 DNA: TGTGCCAGCAGCTTAGGGGGAGCTGGGGCCAACGTCCTGACTTTC; CDR3 protein: CASSLGGAGANVLTF
clone size: .; J gene: TRBJ2-5; V gene: TRBV10-3; D gene: TRBD2; CDR3 DNA: TGTGCCATCAGCCTTCTAGCGGGGGAAGAGACCCAGTACTTC; CDR3 protein: CAISLLAGEETQYF
clone size: .; J gene: TRBJ1-5; V gene: TRBV18; D gene: .; CDR3 DNA: TGTGCCAGCTCACCACGCGAGGGCTATAGCAATCAGCCCCAGCATTTT; CDR3 protein: CASSPREGYSNQPQHF
clone size: .; J gene: TRBJ1-4; V gene: TRBV19; D gene: .; CDR3 DNA: TGTGCCAGTAGTTACGAGCCAACTAATGAAAAACTGTTTTTT; CDR3 protein: CASSYEPTNEKLFF
clone size: few; J gene: TRBJ1-2; V gene: TRBV7-9; D gene: .; CDR3 DNA: TGTGCCAGCAGCTTAGGAGGGTATGGCTACACCTTC; CDR3 protein: CASSLGGYGYTF
clone size: .; J gene: TRBJ2-3; V gene: TRBV27; D gene: .; CDR3 DNA: TGTGCCAGCAGTCCCCGACAGGCCTACACAGATACGCAGTATTTT; CDR3 protein: CASSPRQAYTDTQYF
clone size: .; J gene: TRBJ1-5; V gene: TRBV11-2; D gene: .; CDR3 DNA: TGTGCCAGCAGCTTATCCCCAGGGAACAATCAGCCCCAGCATTTT; CDR3 protein: CASSLSPGNNQPQHF
clone size: .; J gene: TRBJ2-7; V gene: TRBV7-8; D gene: TRBD1; CDR3 DNA: TGTGCCAGCAGCCCGAGACAGGGTACCTACGAGCAGTACTTC; CDR3 protein: CASSPRQGTYEQYF
clone size: .; J gene: TRBJ2-2; V gene: TRBV6-2/TRBV6-3; D gene: TRBD1; CDR3 DNA: TGTGCCAGCAGCCACAGGGTCCAGGGGGCCACCGGGGAGCTGTTTTTT; CDR3 protein: CASSHRVQGATGELFF